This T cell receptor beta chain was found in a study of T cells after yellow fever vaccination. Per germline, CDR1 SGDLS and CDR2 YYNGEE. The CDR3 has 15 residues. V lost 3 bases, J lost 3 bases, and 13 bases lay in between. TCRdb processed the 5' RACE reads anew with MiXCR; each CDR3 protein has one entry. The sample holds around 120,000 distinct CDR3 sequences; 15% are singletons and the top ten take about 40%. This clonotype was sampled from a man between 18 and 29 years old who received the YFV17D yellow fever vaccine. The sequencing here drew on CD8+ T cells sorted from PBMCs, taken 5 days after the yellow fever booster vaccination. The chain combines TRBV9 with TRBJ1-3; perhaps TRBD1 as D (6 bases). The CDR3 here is CASSESRGLGNTIYF. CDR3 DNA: TGTGCCAGCAGCGAAAGCAGGGGCCTTGGAAACACCATATATTTT. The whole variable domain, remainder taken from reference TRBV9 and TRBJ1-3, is DSGVTQTPKHLITATGQRVTLRCSPRSGDLSVYWYQQSLDQGLQFLIQYYNGEERAKGNILERFSAQQFPDLHSELNLSSLELGDSALYFCASSESRGLGNTIYFGEGSWLTVV.